One sample yielded the 23 T cell receptor beta chains listed below, sequenced in a study of T cell responses to AZD1222 COVID-19 vaccine. Using immunoSEQ multiplex PCR, the repertoire was profiled, and TCRdb retains in-frame clones only, with some absent. The table lists some 150,000 clones, 85% to 90% of them singletons. This specimen was peripheral blood, taken 28 days after the second AZD1222 dose. The receptors were gathered from an adult who received the AZD1222 COVID-19 vaccine.

The rearrangement joins TRBV5-1 to TRBJ2-7; D unresolved. CDR3 length equals 18 residues. V gave up 6 bases and J gave up 6 bases, with 31 bases separating them. CDR1 SGHRS and CDR2 YFSETQ come from the germline V gene. CDR3 DNA sequence: TGCGCCAGCATCCCTTTCGCCCAAAAGAGGTATGTCTTATCCGAGCAGTACTTC. It is translated as CASIPFAQKRYVLSEQYF. Drawing the rest from reference TRBV5-1 and TRBJ2-7, the complete variable domain is KAGVTQTPRYLIKTRGQQVTLSCSPISGHRSVSWYQQTPGQGLQFLFEYFSETQRNKGNFPGRFSGRQFSNSRSEMNVSTLELGDSALYLCASIPFAQKRYVLSEQYFGPGTRLTVT.

This chain links TRBV3-1 (or the pseudogene TRBV3-2) with TRBJ1-3; D is undetermined. CDR1 LGHDT and CDR2 YNNKEL come from the germline V gene (reference sequence). The CDR3 spans 13 residues. The V end lost 4 bases, the J end lost 6 bases, and 10 bases lay between the germline ends. The CDR3 reads CASSPSWLNTIYF. The CDR3 DNA sequence: TGTGCCAGCAGCCCTTCCTGGTTAAACACCATATATTTT.

V and J are TRBV7-2 and TRBJ2-5, with D maybe TRBD1 (6 bases). The CDR3 consists of 14 residues. Germline V gene sequence: CDR1 SGHTA, CDR2 FQGNSA. V lost 1 base and J 5 bases, leaving 11 bases between the germline ends. CDR3 sequence (DNA): TGTGCCAGCAGCTTAGGAAGGGGGAGCGAGACCCAGTACTTC. Amino acid sequence: CASSLGRGSETQYF. Based on the CDR3 plus reference TRBV7-2 and TRBJ2-5, the full variable domain is GAGVSQSPSNKVTEKGKDVELRCDPISGHTALYWYRQSLGQGLEFLIYFQGNSAPDKSGLPSDRFSAERTGGSVSTLTIQRTQQEDSAVYLCASSLGRGSETQYFGPGTRLLVL.

The chain employs TRBV5-1 and TRBJ2-1, with D tentatively TRBD1 (6 bases). This CDR3 has 14 amino acids. The V gene's germline CDR1 is SGHRS and CDR2 YFSETQ. V was cut by 5 bases and J by 0 bases, with 9 bases left in between. Written as DNA, the CDR3 is TGCGCCAGCAGTAAAGGGGGCTCCTACAATGAGCAGTTCTTC. The encoded protein is CASSKGGSYNEQFF.

The sample holds one count of this clone. V gene TRBV30 combines with J gene TRBJ1-6; D is possibly TRBD1 (6 bases). This CDR3 spans 15 amino acids. The germline gives CDR1 GTSNPN, CDR2 SVGIG (reference sequence). Trimming stripped 2 bases from V and 6 bases from J, with 14 bases between. CDR3 DNA: TGTGCCTGGAGTCCCGGCAGGGGTGGTAATTCACCCCTCCACTTT. Translating gives CAWSPGRGGNSPLHF.

The J gene is TRBJ1-3, the V gene TRBV28; D ambiguous. This CDR3 comprises 15 residues. V was shortened by 6 bases and J by 0 bases, with 12 bases between the two germline ends. Germline V gene lookup returns CDR1 MDHEN and CDR2 SYDVKM. The CDR3: CASSDSSGSGNTIYF. As DNA, the CDR3 is TGTGCCAGCAGCGACTCATCAGGCTCTGGAAACACCATATATTTT.

The V call is TRBV18, the J call TRBJ1-2; the D is unclear. Germline V gene lookup returns CDR1 KGHSH and CDR2 LQKENI. This CDR3 is 13 amino acids long. Trimming stripped 4 bases from V and 8 bases from J, with 14 bases between. The CDR3 is CASSQAVRGGYTF. CDR3 nucleotide sequence: TGTGCCAGCTCACAGGCGGTGAGAGGGGGCTACACCTTC.

This clone was found once. The chain joins TRBV29-1 to TRBJ2-1, with TRBD2 matching 11 bases. Per germline, CDR1 SQVTM and CDR2 ANQGSEA. The CDR3 has 12 residues. V gave up 2 bases and J gave up 12 bases; unmatched junction bases: 3. The DNA of the CDR3 is TGCAGCGTTGAACCGCTAGCGGGAGGGCAGTTCTTC. As protein: CSVEPLAGGQFF.

The chain uses TRBV28 and TRBJ2-3; D gene ambiguous. Germline V gene data show CDR1 as MDHEN and CDR2 as SYDVKM. CDR3 length: 13 amino acids. V was trimmed by 5 bases and J by 6 bases, leaving 12 bases between them. CDR3 amino acids: CASSPPVRDTQYF. The CDR3 coding sequence is TGTGCCAGCAGTCCCCCCGTCAGGGATACGCAGTATTTT.

Worth noting for this clone: This sample includes further DNA sequences coding for the same CDR3. V usage is TRBV5-1 and J usage is TRBJ1-1; no clear D gene. Per the germline V gene, CDR1 is SGHRS and CDR2 is YFSETQ. V lost 0 bases, J lost 0 bases, and 3 bases lay in between. This CDR3 comprises 13 residues. The DNA of the CDR3 is TGCGCCAGCAGCTTGGGCGTGAACACTGAAGCTTTCTTT. It specifies CASSLGVNTEAFF. Supplemented by reference TRBV5-1 and TRBJ1-1, the full variable domain reads KAGVTQTPRYLIKTRGQQVTLSCSPISGHRSVSWYQQTPGQGLQFLFEYFSETQRNKGNFPGRFSGRQFSNSRSEMNVSTLELGDSALYLCASSLGVNTEAFFGQGTRLTVV.

The chain uses TRBV5-1 and TRBJ2-2; no clear D. The CDR3 consists of 15 residues. Trimming cost V 0 bases and J 1 base, with 7 bases left between them. The germline CDR1 and CDR2 sequences are SGHRS and YFSETQ. The CDR3 coding sequence is TGCGCCAGCAGCTTGGCGACCCTGAACACCGGGGAGCTGTTTTTT. Protein: CASSLATLNTGELFF.

This clone appeared a few times. V and J are TRBV6-2 or TRBV6-3 and TRBJ2-1, with D perhaps TRBD1 or TRBD2 (5 bases each). Germline V CDR1 and CDR2: MNHEY, SVGEGT. V lost 7 bases to trimming and J lost 2 bases, with 15 bases between them. This CDR3 spans 15 amino acids. CDR3 nucleotides: TGTGCCAGCATCCCCGAGGGGTTCCCCTACAATGAGCAGTTCTTC. Its protein product is CASIPEGFPYNEQFF.

The chain carries TRBV7-2 and TRBJ1-2; D remains unclear. Germline V gene data show CDR1 as SGHTA and CDR2 as FQGNSA. The CDR3 length is 14 residues. Trimming removed 0 bases from V and 4 bases from J, with 9 bases in between. The chain's CDR3 is CASSLAAITYGYTF. CDR3 DNA: TGTGCCAGCAGCTTAGCGGCCATAACCTATGGCTACACCTTC.

The chain has TRBV7-2 and TRBJ1-5; a possible D gene is TRBD1 (5 bases). This CDR3 is built from 15 residues. V was shortened by 3 bases and J by 7 bases, with 16 bases between the two germline ends. Germline lookup yields CDR1 SGHTA and CDR2 FQGNSA. In DNA form, the CDR3 reads TGTGCCAGCAGCTTTAGGGGCCAGGCGAACCAGCCCCAGCATTTT. Translating gives CASSFRGQANQPQHF.

This chain connects TRBV9 to TRBJ2-2; D gene ambiguous. CDR3 length: 14 residues. Trimming stripped 2 bases from V and 8 bases from J, with 13 bases between. From germline, CDR1 is SGDLS and CDR2 YYNGEE. DNA of the CDR3: TGTGCCAGCAGCGTGTCGGGCGCTGAGGGGGAGCTGTTTTTT. This gives the protein CASSVSGAEGELFF.

V and J are TRBV7-9 and TRBJ1-4; 7 positions agree with TRBD1. CDR1 and CDR2 (germline): SEHNR, FQNEAQ (reference sequence). The V and J ends lost 3 bases and 3 bases, in that order; junction bases with no gene match: 1. The CDR3 length is 14 residues. The CDR3 sequence is CASSFQGANEKLFF. CDR3 in DNA: TGTGCCAGCAGCTTCCAGGGGGCTAATGAAAAACTGTTTTTT. Full variable domain (remainder filled in from reference TRBV7-9 and TRBJ1-4): DTGVSQNPRHKITKRGQNVTFRCDPISEHNRLYWYRQTLGQGPEFLTYFQNEAQLEKSRLLSDRFSAERPKGSFSTLEIQRTEQGDSAMYLCASSFQGANEKLFFGSGTQLSVL.

The chain links TRBV28 to TRBJ2-4; TRBD1 aligns across 8 bases. The CDR3 runs 14 residues. V lost 7 bases to trimming and J lost 5 bases; unmatched junction nucleotides: 7. The V gene's germline CDR1 is MDHEN and CDR2 SYDVKM. CDR3 bases: TGTGCCAGCATCCCTCCAGGGGGCGAAAACATTCAGTACTTC. Protein: CASIPPGGENIQYF.

The gene calls are TRBV7-2 and TRBJ2-2; 7 bases are shared with TRBD2. V gave up 1 base and J gave up 5 bases; unmatched junction bases: 4. This CDR3 has 15 residues. Germline CDR1 SGHTA, CDR2 FQGNSA. The CDR3 coding sequence is TGTGCCAGCAGCTTAGTTGGGGGGGAAACCGGGGAGCTGTTTTTT. Translation gives CASSLVGGETGELFF.

The V gene is TRBV5-1, the J gene TRBJ1-2; TRBD1 is a possible D gene (5 bases). The germline V gene has CDR1 SGHRS and CDR2 YFSETQ. Trimming shortened V by 5 bases and J by 4 bases, and 12 bases separated the two germline ends. CDR3 size: 13 residues. The CDR3 DNA reads as TGCGCCAGCAGGCCACAGGAGTCCTATGGCTACACCTTC. It translates to CASRPQESYGYTF. The variable domain in full, completed from reference TRBV5-1 and TRBJ1-2, reads KAGVTQTPRYLIKTRGQQVTLSCSPISGHRSVSWYQQTPGQGLQFLFEYFSETQRNKGNFPGRFSGRQFSNSRSEMNVSTLELGDSALYLCASRPQESYGYTFGSGTRLTVV.

This sequence joins TRBV9 and TRBJ1-2; D possibly corresponds to TRBD1 (5 bases). CDR3 length: 13 residues. V was trimmed by 0 bases and J by 8 bases, leaving 11 bases between them. CDR1 and CDR2 from the germline V gene are SGDLS and YYNGEE. The DNA of the CDR3 is TGTGCCAGCAGCGTAGAGGGGTTGGCGGGCTACACCTTC. It is translated as CASSVEGLAGYTF. Complete variable domain (other parts from reference TRBV9 and TRBJ1-2): DSGVTQTPKHLITATGQRVTLRCSPRSGDLSVYWYQQSLDQGLQFLIQYYNGEERAKGNILERFSAQQFPDLHSELNLSSLELGDSALYFCASSVEGLAGYTFGSGTRLTVV.

This chain connects TRBV7-8 to TRBJ1-5; D is unclear. Germline CDR1 SGHVS, CDR2 FQNEAQ. The CDR3 loop spans 17 amino acids. Trimming cost V 0 bases and J 3 bases, with 15 bases left between them. The CDR3 sequence is CASSLAPGTEVNQPQHF. The CDR3 DNA sequence: TGTGCCAGCAGCTTAGCGCCTGGAACAGAGGTCAATCAGCCCCAGCATTTT.

The V gene is TRBV28, the J gene TRBJ1-1, with D possibly TRBD1 on 5 matching bases. V lost 2 bases to trimming and J lost 3 bases, with 16 bases between them. The germline gives CDR1 MDHEN, CDR2 SYDVKM. The CDR3 covers 16 residues. The CDR3 region has the DNA TGTGCCAGCAGTTTACTATCCGGAGGAGGGGACACTGAAGCTTTCTTT. Its protein is CASSLLSGGGDTEAFF.

This chain links TRBV4-3 with TRBJ2-7, with a tentative D call TRBD1 (5 bases). The CDR3 consists of 15 residues. In germline, CDR1 is LGHNA, CDR2 YSLEER. V was trimmed by 3 bases and J by 4 bases, leaving 16 bases between them. This chain's CDR3 is CASSQGLYTGYEQYF. The CDR3 DNA follows: TGCGCCAGCAGCCAGGGGCTCTACACAGGATACGAGCAGTACTTC.